These 9 T cell receptor beta chains came from one sample sequenced in a study of cytomegalovirus exposure and HLA in healthy donors. Clones were sequenced by immunoSEQ multiplex PCR, and TCRdb holds only the in-frame ones, with some missing. Here the sample spans 160,000 or so clones, 80% to 90% being singletons. The specimen was PBMCs. Receptors were obtained from a woman aged 25 to 39 in good health and CMV-seronegative.

The chain carries TRBV6-1 and TRBJ1-2; TRBD1 matches 9 bases. Per the germline V gene, CDR1 is MNHNS and CDR2 is SASEGT. The CDR3 runs 13 residues. The V segment lost 10 bases and the J segment 8 bases; nucleotides outside the gene matches: 11. This CDR3 reads CATRTGAWEGYTF. In DNA, the CDR3 is TGTGCCACCCGGACAGGGGCCTGGGAAGGCTACACCTTC.

This clone was recorded a few times. V is TRBV10-2 and J is TRBJ2-3, with 10 positions matching TRBD2. Germline assignment: CDR1 WSHSY and CDR2 SAAADI. V shed 6 bases, J shed 3 bases, and the junction held 3 bases outside the gene matches. The CDR3 is made up of 14 amino acids. The CDR3 DNA reads as TGCGCCAGCAGGGTACTAGCGGGGACAGATACGCAGTATTTT. Amino acid sequence: CASRVLAGTDTQYF.

This chain connects TRBV5-1 to TRBJ2-2; D gene unclear. Trimming took 6 bases from V and 7 from J, leaving 10 bases between them. CDR1 is SGHRS and CDR2 is YFSETQ in the germline V gene. The CDR3 extends over 12 amino acids. CDR3 loop: CASNVLGGELFF. CDR3 DNA sequence: TGCGCCAGCAATGTCCTAGGCGGGGAGCTGTTTTTT.

This chain uses TRBV5-4 with TRBJ2-3; D is perhaps TRBD2 (5 bases). CDR3 size: 18 residues. Germline CDR1 SGHNT, CDR2 YYREEE (reference sequence). V lost 4 bases, J lost 0 bases, and 21 bases lay in between. The CDR3 DNA reads TGTGCCAGCAGCCTCGGAGCTAGACGGAGGACTAGCACAGATACGCAGTATTTT. The encoded protein is CASSLGARRRTSTDTQYF.

The rearrangement uses TRBV11-2 and TRBJ2-7; 9 bases map to TRBD2. The length of the CDR3 is 14 residues. V shed 5 bases, J shed 3 bases, and the junction held 5 bases outside the gene matches. The germline CDR1 and CDR2 sequences are SGHAT and FQNNGV. CDR3 nucleotide sequence: TGTGCCAGCAGCCCTAGCGGGGAGGGCTACGAGCAGTACTTC. This translates into CASSPSGEGYEQYF.

The rearrangement links TRBV6-5 to TRBJ2-5, with D possibly TRBD1 on 5 matching bases. CDR3 length: 15 amino acids. The V and J ends lost 4 bases and 1 base respectively, with 13 bases between them. Germline CDR1 is MNHEY and CDR2 is SVGAGI. CDR3 sequence (DNA): TGTGCCAGCAGTTCTCTTCAGACAGCCCAAGAGACCCAGTACTTC. Translation: CASSSLQTAQETQYF.

This clone was seen more than once but under ten times. This sequence joins TRBV5-1 and TRBJ1-6, with D maybe TRBD1 (6 bases). The CDR3 consists of 14 residues. Germline-derived CDR1 and CDR2 are SGHRS and YFSETQ. The V and J ends lost 5 bases and 10 bases respectively, with 16 bases between them. The CDR3 coding sequence is TGCGCCAGCAGACCACAGGGTGAACGGTCACCCCTCCACTTT. This translates into CASRPQGERSPLHF.

V is TRBV6-5 and J is TRBJ2-1; possibly TRBD1 for D (6 bases). Germline CDR1 and CDR2: MNHEY and SVGAGI. This CDR3 is built from 12 residues. The V gene lost 5 bases and the J gene lost 7 bases, with 9 bases spanning the gap. CDR3: CASSDRSNEQFF. CDR3 nucleotides: TGTGCCAGCAGTGACAGGTCGAATGAGCAGTTCTTC.

The rearrangement uses TRBV29-1 and TRBJ1-1; 12 bases are a match to TRBD1. CDR1 and CDR2 (germline): SQVTM, ANQGSEA. The CDR3 has 15 amino acids. V lost 5 bases to trimming and J lost 1 base; unmatched junction nucleotides: 5. The DNA of the CDR3 is TGCAGCGTTTGGGGGACAGGGGGCAGGAACACTGAAGCTTTCTTT. It codes for CSVWGTGGRNTEAFF.